Listed below are T cell receptor beta chains from one sample, sequenced in a study of response to subunit inactivated influenza vaccine. TCRdb re-called the RT-PCR reads with MiXCR, one entry per CDR3 protein. The sample yields over 800,000 distinct CDR3 sequences, 21% seen once. Sequenced here: PBMCs from blood, sampled around 5 days after vaccination. Source of these receptors: a man aged 45-65 years who received an inactivated influenza vaccine. Each CDR3 is given with its conserved first and last residue. Fields, in order: CDR3 DNA, CDR3 protein, J gene, clone size, V gene, D gene. A D gene is named only where the DNA matches it firmly. Clone size is not always given. Where it is, it says once, few, many or a class for expanded clones.

TGTGCCAGCAGTTATACCGGGCCGGGTAATGAAAAACTGTTTTTT CASSYTGPGNEKLFF TRBJ1-4 - TRBV6-2/TRBV6-3 -
TGTGCCAGCAGCGCCCCGACAGCCCTGAACACTGAAGCTTTCTTT CASSAPTALNTEAFF TRBJ1-1 many TRBV9 -
TGTGCCAGCAGCCCGACAGGGTTCAATCAGCCCCAGCATTTT CASSPTGFNQPQHF TRBJ1-5 many TRBV4-2 TRBD1
TGCGCCAGCAGCTCCTACGGACTAGCGGGGGCCGGGGAGCTGTTTTTT CASSSYGLAGAGELFF TRBJ2-2 - TRBV5-1 TRBD2
TGCGCCAGCAGCCAGGGGGTAGTGGGGGAGACCCAGTACTTC CASSQGVVGETQYF TRBJ2-5 - TRBV4-1 -
TGTGCCAGCAGTCGGTCGGGACAGGGAAAGTTCTTC CASSRSGQGKFF TRBJ2-1 - TRBV6-2/TRBV6-3 TRBD1
TGTGCCACCAGTGATCCCAACAGGGGTTCCTACGAGCAGTACTTC CATSDPNRGSYEQYF TRBJ2-7 - TRBV24-1 TRBD1
TGCGCCAGCAGCCAATCAGGCTTGAGAACAGATACGCAGTATTTT CASSQSGLRTDTQYF TRBJ2-3 few TRBV4-1 -
TGCAGTGCATTCGGGACAGGGGCCTACGAGCAGTACTTC CSAFGTGAYEQYF TRBJ2-7 - TRBV20-1 TRBD1
TGCAGCGTTATCAGATGGGGGTCACGCCCCGAGCAGTACTTC CSVIRWGSRPEQYF TRBJ2-7 few TRBV29-1 -
TGTGCCAGCAGCTTTCAGGGGGCGGCCTACGAGCAGTACTTC CASSFQGAAYEQYF TRBJ2-7 - TRBV7-2 TRBD1
TGTGCCAGCAGACAAGGGGCGGGGGAGGCCCAGCATTTT CASRQGAGEAQHF TRBJ1-5 - TRBV12-3/TRBV12-4 -
TGTGCCATCAGTCAGGGACTACCCTACAATGAGCAGTTCTTC CAISQGLPYNEQFF TRBJ2-1 - TRBV10-3 TRBD2
TGTGCCAGCAGTGAGATGGGACCCCAGTACTTC CASSEMGPQYF TRBJ2-5 - TRBV6-1 -
TGCGCCAGCAGCCGGGGGGTAGGGAGGAACACTGAAGCTTTCTTT CASSRGVGRNTEAFF TRBJ1-1 - TRBV5-1 -
TGCGCCAGCAGCCAAGATGCGTCACGGGAGGGCTCCTACGAGCAGTACTTC CASSQDASREGSYEQYF TRBJ2-7 - TRBV4-3 TRBD2
TGTGCCAGCAGCCAAGATGGGAGTACGCAGTATTTT CASSQDGSTQYF TRBJ2-3 - TRBV14 -
TGCGCCAGCAGCCAACCCACCGACAGGAGGGTTTCCTACGAGCAGTACTTC CASSQPTDRRVSYEQYF TRBJ2-7 few TRBV4-3 -